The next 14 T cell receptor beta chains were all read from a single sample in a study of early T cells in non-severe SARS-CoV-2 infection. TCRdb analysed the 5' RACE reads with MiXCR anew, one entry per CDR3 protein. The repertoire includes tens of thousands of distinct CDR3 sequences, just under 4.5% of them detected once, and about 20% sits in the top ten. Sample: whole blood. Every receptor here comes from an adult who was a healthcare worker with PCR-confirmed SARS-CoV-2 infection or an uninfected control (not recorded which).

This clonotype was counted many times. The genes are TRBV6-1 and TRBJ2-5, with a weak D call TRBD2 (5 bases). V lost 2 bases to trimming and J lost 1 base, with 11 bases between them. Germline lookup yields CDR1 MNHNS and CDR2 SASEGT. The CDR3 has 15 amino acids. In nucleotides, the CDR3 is TGTGCCAGCAGTGAAAGACTACCCTTCCAAGAGACCCAGTACTTC. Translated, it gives CASSERLPFQETQYF.

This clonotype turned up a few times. The CDR3 coding sequence is TGTGCCAGCAGTCGGACAGGATCCTACGAGCAGTACTTC. This translates into CASSRTGSYEQYF. The chain is built from TRBV6-2 or TRBV6-3 and TRBJ2-7; TRBD1 aligns across 7 bases. The germline V gene has CDR1 MNHEY and CDR2 SVGEGT. Unmatched junction bases numbered 2, after V lost 5 bases and J lost 1 base. CDR3 length equals 13 residues.

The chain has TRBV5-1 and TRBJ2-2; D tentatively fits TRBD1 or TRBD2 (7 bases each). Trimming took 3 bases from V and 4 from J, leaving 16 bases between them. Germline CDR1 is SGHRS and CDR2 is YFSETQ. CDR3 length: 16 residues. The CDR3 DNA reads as TGCGCCAGCAGCTCCAAAGCGGGACAGACCACCGGGGAGCTGTTTTTT. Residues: CASSSKAGQTTGELFF.

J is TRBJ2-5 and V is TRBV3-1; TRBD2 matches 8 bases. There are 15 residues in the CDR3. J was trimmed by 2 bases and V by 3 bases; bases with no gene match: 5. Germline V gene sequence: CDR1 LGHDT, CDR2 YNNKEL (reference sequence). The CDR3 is CASSQLLAVQETQYF. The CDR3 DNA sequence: TGTGCCAGCAGCCAGTTACTAGCGGTACAAGAGACCCAGTACTTC.

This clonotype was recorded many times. The CDR3 DNA sequence: TGTGCCAGCAGTTACAGGACCGAGCAGTACTTC. It is translated as CASSYRTEQYF. The chain recombines TRBV28 with TRBJ2-7; weak D call: TRBD1 (5 bases). This CDR3 comprises 11 residues. V lost 4 bases, J lost 6 bases, and 7 bases lay in between. Germline V lookup: CDR1 MDHEN, CDR2 SYDVKM.

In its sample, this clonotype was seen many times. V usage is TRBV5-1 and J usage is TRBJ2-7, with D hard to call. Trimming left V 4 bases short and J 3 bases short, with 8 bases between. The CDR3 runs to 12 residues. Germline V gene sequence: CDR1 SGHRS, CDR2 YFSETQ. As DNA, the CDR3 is TGCGCCAGCAGCATGGGCTTCTACGAGCAGTACTTC. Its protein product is CASSMGFYEQYF.

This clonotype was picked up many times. Here the CDR3 reads CASSGDTDTQYF. CDR3 DNA: TGTGCCAGCAGTGGGGACACAGATACGCAGTATTTT. The chain combines TRBV6-1 with TRBJ2-3; D is unresolved. The CDR3 totals 12 residues. Trimming cost V 4 bases and J 2 bases, with 4 bases left between them. Germline V gives CDR1 MNHNS, CDR2 SASEGT.

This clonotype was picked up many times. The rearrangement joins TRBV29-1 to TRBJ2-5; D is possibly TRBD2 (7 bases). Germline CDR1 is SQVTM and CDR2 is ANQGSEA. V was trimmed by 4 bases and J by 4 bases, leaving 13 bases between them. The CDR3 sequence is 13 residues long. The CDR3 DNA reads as TGCAGCGTTGCCGGGGGGCTGCGAGAGACCCAGTACTTC. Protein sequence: CSVAGGLRETQYF.

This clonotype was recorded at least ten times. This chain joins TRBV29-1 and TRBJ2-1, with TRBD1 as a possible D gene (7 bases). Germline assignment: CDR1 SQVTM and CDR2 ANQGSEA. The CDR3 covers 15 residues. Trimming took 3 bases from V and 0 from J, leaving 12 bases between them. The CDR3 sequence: CSVDGGDSSYNEQFF. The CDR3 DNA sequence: TGCAGCGTTGATGGCGGGGACAGCTCCTACAATGAGCAGTTCTTC.

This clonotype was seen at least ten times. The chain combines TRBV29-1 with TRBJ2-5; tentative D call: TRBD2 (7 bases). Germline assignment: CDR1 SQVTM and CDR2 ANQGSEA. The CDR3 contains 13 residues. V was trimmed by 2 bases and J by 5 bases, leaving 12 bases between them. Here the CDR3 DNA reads TGCAGCGTTGAATTCGGGGGGCTGGAGACCCAGTACTTC. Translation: CSVEFGGLETQYF.

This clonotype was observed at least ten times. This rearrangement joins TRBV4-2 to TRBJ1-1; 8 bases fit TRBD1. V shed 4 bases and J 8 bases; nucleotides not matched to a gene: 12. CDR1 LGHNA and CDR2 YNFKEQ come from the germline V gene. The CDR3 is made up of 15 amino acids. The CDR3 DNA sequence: TGTGCCAGCAGCCTTAGGACAGGGCCTACAGTAGAAGCTTTCTTT. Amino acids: CASSLRTGPTVEAFF.

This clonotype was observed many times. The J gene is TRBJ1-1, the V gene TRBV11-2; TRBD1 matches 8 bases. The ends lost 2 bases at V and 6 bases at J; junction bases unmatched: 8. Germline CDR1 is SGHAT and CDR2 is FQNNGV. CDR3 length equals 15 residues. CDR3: CASSLQTGGWSEAFF. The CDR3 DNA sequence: TGTGCCAGCAGCTTACAAACAGGGGGGTGGTCTGAAGCTTTCTTT.

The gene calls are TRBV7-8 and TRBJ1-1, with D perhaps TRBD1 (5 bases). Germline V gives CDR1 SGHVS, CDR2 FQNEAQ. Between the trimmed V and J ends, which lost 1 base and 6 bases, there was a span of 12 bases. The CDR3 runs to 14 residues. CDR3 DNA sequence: TGTGCCAGCAGCTTAGGTACGGGGCGGGCTGAAGCTTTCTTT. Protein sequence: CASSLGTGRAEAFF.

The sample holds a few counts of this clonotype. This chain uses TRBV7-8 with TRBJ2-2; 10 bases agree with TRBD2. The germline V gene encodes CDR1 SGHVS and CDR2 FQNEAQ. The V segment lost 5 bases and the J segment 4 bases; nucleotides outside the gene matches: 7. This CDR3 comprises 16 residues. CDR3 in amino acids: CASSHASGSGTGELFF. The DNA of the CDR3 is TGTGCCAGCAGCCACGCTAGCGGGAGTGGCACCGGGGAGCTGTTTTTT.